The 17 T cell receptor beta chains listed next were all sequenced from one sample in a study of cytotoxic CD8 clonotypes in ibrutinib-treated CLL (dated by TCRdb to 2020 to 2022). The method behind the library was the immunoSEQ multiplex PCR assay. TCRdb re-hosts the immuneACCESS table, in-frame sequences only. Its copies lack some clones; in the studies checked, an unresolved V gene accounts for under half of them, and the cause for the rest is not known. The sample table holds about 300,000 clones, of which roughly 70% were seen once. Around 6.3% of the sample rests with the top ten. The sample here was PBMCs, taken after 36 months of ibrutinib treatment. All receptors derive from a human donor with chronic lymphocytic leukemia.

V gene TRBV6-5 combines with J gene TRBJ2-7; D perhaps matches TRBD1 (5 bases). Germline V lookup: CDR1 MNHEY, CDR2 SVGAGI. The germline V and J ends were trimmed by 2 bases and 4 bases, with 15 bases remaining between them. The CDR3 has 15 amino acids. CDR3 sequence reads: CASSYRTPGSYEQYF. The CDR3 nucleotides read TGTGCCAGCAGTTACCGGACCCCAGGGTCGTACGAGCAGTACTTC.

The chain has TRBV29-1 and TRBJ2-3; 11 nucleotides match TRBD2. Germline CDR1 and CDR2: SQVTM and ANQGSEA. The CDR3 contains 17 residues. V lost 5 bases, J lost 0 bases, and 10 bases stayed unmatched. DNA of the CDR3: TGCAGCGTTCCCTACACTAGCGGGGGAGTTAGCACAGATACGCAGTATTTT. It translates to CSVPYTSGGVSTDTQYF.

The CDR3 reads CSVKEPARAGANVLTF. CDR3 coding DNA: TGCAGCGTGAAAGAACCGGCCCGGGCTGGGGCCAACGTCCTGACTTTC. The chain combines TRBV29-1 with TRBJ2-6, with unresolved D. Germline CDR1 and CDR2: SQVTM and ANQGSEA. The CDR3 spans 16 residues. Trimming took 6 bases from V and 2 from J, leaving 17 bases between them.

This clone has a single count. The chain recombines TRBV4-3 with TRBJ2-7; possible D gene TRBD2, 5 bases. The germline V and J ends were trimmed by 3 bases and 3 bases, with 12 bases remaining between them. The CDR3 totals 14 residues. From germline, CDR1 is LGHNA and CDR2 YSLEER. The CDR3 reads CASSHSVEGYEQYF. CDR3 sequence (DNA): TGCGCCAGCAGCCACTCGGTCGAGGGCTACGAGCAGTACTTC.

The V gene is TRBV9, the J gene TRBJ2-5, with a possible D match to TRBD2 (6 bases). Trimming took off 2 bases at V and 5 bases at J, with 16 bases between the two ends. The CDR3 loop spans 15 amino acids. Germline V gene sequence: CDR1 SGDLS, CDR2 YYNGEE. CDR3: CASSVGGGGGETQYF. The CDR3 coding sequence is TGTGCCAGCAGCGTTGGTGGGGGAGGAGGTGAGACCCAGTACTTC.

V gene TRBV9 combines with J gene TRBJ1-2, with 10 positions matching TRBD1. This CDR3 comprises 15 residues. Per germline, CDR1 SGDLS and CDR2 YYNGEE. V lost 0 bases to trimming and J lost 8 bases; unmatched junction nucleotides: 7. CDR3 residues: CASSVGDRGPPGYTF. CDR3 DNA sequence: TGTGCCAGCAGCGTAGGGGACAGGGGCCCTCCCGGCTACACCTTC.

This clone was seen a handful of times. This rearrangement joins TRBV27 to TRBJ2-4; D gene ambiguous. V shed 2 bases and J shed 1 base, with 6 bases lying between them. Germline assignment: CDR1 MNHEY and CDR2 SMNVEV (reference sequence). This CDR3 spans 14 amino acids. CDR3 region: CASSLGFAKNIQYF. The CDR3 nucleotides read TGTGCCAGCAGTTTAGGATTCGCCAAAAACATTCAGTACTTC.

The chain is built from TRBV4-3 and TRBJ2-7; the D gene is possibly TRBD2 (6 bases). CDR1 LGHNA and CDR2 YSLEER come from the germline V gene. Trimming stripped 5 bases from V and 6 bases from J, with 11 bases between. The CDR3 runs 12 residues. The CDR3 sequence is CASSLDGGEQYF. The CDR3 DNA follows: TGCGCCAGCAGCTTGGACGGGGGCGAGCAGTACTTC.

The rearrangement links TRBV27 to TRBJ2-7; D is possibly TRBD1 (6 bases). From germline, CDR1 is MNHEY and CDR2 SMNVEV (reference sequence). This CDR3 is built from 14 residues. Trimming cost V 6 bases and J 4 bases, with 16 bases left between them. Here the CDR3 reads CASSYREVFYEQYF. The CDR3 DNA follows: TGTGCCAGCAGCTACAGGGAAGTCTTTTACGAGCAGTACTTC.

V is TRBV2 and J is TRBJ1-4, with a tentative D call TRBD1 (6 bases). Deletions cut 6 bases from V and 7 bases from J, with 18 bases between. Germline values: CDR1 SNHLY, CDR2 FYNNEI. The CDR3 loop spans 15 amino acids. CDR3 DNA sequence: TGTGCCAGCAGCCCTACAGGGAATCCTTTTGAAAAACTGTTTTTT. This translates into CASSPTGNPFEKLFF.

The chain employs TRBV9 and TRBJ1-3, with D tentatively TRBD1 (5 bases). The CDR3 consists of 14 residues. Trimming took off 0 bases at V and 3 bases at J, with 7 bases between the two ends. CDR1 is SGDLS, CDR2 YYNGEE, per germline. For the CDR3, the DNA is TGTGCCAGCAGCGTAGAGGGGAGTGGAAACACCATATATTTT. Its translation is CASSVEGSGNTIYF.

The chain carries TRBV4-2 and TRBJ2-3; D gene uncertain. The V gene's germline CDR1 is LGHNA and CDR2 YNFKEQ. V lost 2 bases and J 5 bases, leaving 8 bases between the germline ends. CDR3 size: 13 residues. In nucleotides, the CDR3 is TGTGCCAGCAGCCAAAGGACCCTAGATACGCAGTATTTT. This sequence encodes CASSQRTLDTQYF.

This chain links TRBV5-8 with TRBJ2-7; the D gene is possibly TRBD1 (6 bases). The CDR3 spans 17 residues. Germline V lookup: CDR1 SGHTS, CDR2 YDEGEE. Trimming left V 0 bases short and J 3 bases short, with 19 bases between. CDR3 residues: CASSLELGTRGNYEQYF. The CDR3 bases are TGTGCCAGCAGCTTGGAGCTTGGGACAAGGGGGAACTACGAGCAGTACTTC.

The chain employs TRBV9 and TRBJ2-2, with 12 nucleotides matching TRBD2. The CDR3 runs 16 residues. V lost 2 bases, J lost 4 bases, and 3 bases stayed unmatched. CDR1 is SGDLS, CDR2 YYNGEE, per germline. The CDR3 DNA follows: TGTGCCAGCAGCGTGCTAGCGGGAGGGATCACCGGGGAGCTGTTTTTT. Protein: CASSVLAGGITGELFF.

In this sample, this clone turned up once. The chain carries TRBV29-1 and TRBJ2-7; D tentatively fits TRBD1 or TRBD2 (5 bases each). This CDR3 region has 11 residues. CDR1 is SQVTM, CDR2 ANQGSEA, per germline. The germline V and J ends were trimmed by 6 bases and 2 bases, with 8 bases remaining between them. CDR3 DNA: TGCAGCGTCGGGACGGCCTACGAGCAGTACTTC. It translates to CSVGTAYEQYF.

This clone was seen only a few times. The J gene is TRBJ2-3, the V gene TRBV18; 9 positions match TRBD1. Losses at the gene ends were 4 bases for V and 4 bases for J; bases not matched to a gene: 6. This CDR3 is built from 15 residues. Germline V lookup: CDR1 KGHSH, CDR2 LQKENI. The CDR3 DNA reads TGTGCCAGCTCACACCCGGGACAGGGTGCAGATACGCAGTATTTT. Its protein is CASSHPGQGADTQYF.

This chain links TRBV5-1 with TRBJ2-1, with D hard to call. This CDR3 has 21 residues. Germline V gene sequence: CDR1 SGHRS, CDR2 YFSETQ. V lost 2 bases and J 0 bases, leaving 27 bases between the germline ends. The CDR3 region has the DNA TGCGCCAGCAGCTTCCCGTTTCCCTCGACCCCCTGGGGTAGCTCCTACAATGAGCAGTTCTTC. This translates into CASSFPFPSTPWGSSYNEQFF.